These T cell receptor beta chains were read from a single sample in a study of T cells after posttransplantation cyclophosphamide. Some clones are missing from TCRdb's copy, which holds only in-frame ones; the method was immunoSEQ multiplex PCR. The repertoire consists of around 24,000 clones, none detected only once. Sequenced material: PBMCs, taken after allogeneic stem cell transplant with posttransplant cyclophosphamide. These TCRs come from a young adult male patient who received an allogeneic stem cell transplant from a related donor, was CMV-positive, and had no GVHD. Some T cells may be supplied by the graft donor. Both conserved end residues are part of each CDR3. Fields, in order: J gene, V gene, CDR3 protein.

J: TRBJ2-7
V: TRBV6-5
CDR3: CASSYDRANTYEQYF

J: TRBJ2-5
V: TRBV2
CDR3: CASGPRGQVRTQYF

J: TRBJ2-1
V: TRBV4-3
CDR3: CASSQLLSAGAPLFEQFF

J: TRBJ2-1
V: TRBV30
CDR3: CAWKGGETYNEQFF

J: TRBJ1-4
V: TRBV1
CDR3: CTSSHPLELFF

J: TRBJ1-1
V: TRBV4-1
CDR3: CASRAAGDTEAFF

J: TRBJ2-7
V: TRBV7-9
CDR3: CASSLVTSGMYEQYF

J: TRBJ1-2
V: TRBV9
CDR3: CASSETGYGYTF

J: TRBJ1-2
V: TRBV6-6
CDR3: CASSHRNYGYTF

J: TRBJ1-2
V: TRBV7-9
CDR3: CASSFGEPGGYTF

J: TRBJ1-5
V: TRBV21-1
CDR3: CASTPRRKPQHF

J: TRBJ2-5
V: TRBV14
CDR3: CASSQGGRAGLQETQYF